The T cell receptor (beta chain) described here comes from a study of cytomegalovirus exposure and HLA in healthy donors. There are 14 residues in the CDR3. Trimming took 2 bases from V and 0 from J, leaving 7 bases between them. Germline V gene data show CDR1 as SGHVS and CDR2 as FQNEAQ. This clone turned up a few times. Vbeta (60) and Jbeta (13) primers were used in the PCR. The repertoire was sequenced with immunoSEQ multiplex PCR; TCRdb's copy has only in-frame clones and lacks some. The sample lists some 180,000 clones, approximately 80% occurring once. The sequenced material came from PBMCs. This chain uses TRBV7-8 with TRBJ2-5; D may be TRBD2 (6 bases). This TCR came from a girl aged 2 to 9 in good health and CMV-seropositive. The CDR3 here is CASSLTSYQETQYF. The CDR3 bases are TGTGCCAGCAGCTTAACTAGCTACCAAGAGACCCAGTACTTC.